This entry describes one T cell receptor beta chain. Trimming removed 4 bases from V and 4 bases from J; junction bases left unmatched: 9. Per germline, CDR1 GTSNPN and CDR2 SVGIG (reference sequence). This CDR3 region has 14 residues. The record originates from a study of blood T cell repertoires in COVID-19. Study information: Samples came from the United States, Italy and Spain, spanning acute and convalescent COVID-19. PBMCs, B-cell-depleted T cells, or T cells provided the cDNA or gDNA that made up the material.

Only in-frame clones appear in the TCRdb table, and some are missing; sequencing was by immunoSEQ multiplex PCR. The table lists hundreds of thousands of clones, roughly 90% of them singletons. The sample was peripheral blood. This receptor was identified in a woman in her forties or fifties who had recovered from COVID-19. V is TRBV30 and J is TRBJ1-1, with 7 bases fitting TRBD1. DNA for the CDR3: TGTGCCTGGAATTTAGGACAGGTAGGCACTGAAGCTTTCTTT. It specifies CAWNLGQVGTEAFF.